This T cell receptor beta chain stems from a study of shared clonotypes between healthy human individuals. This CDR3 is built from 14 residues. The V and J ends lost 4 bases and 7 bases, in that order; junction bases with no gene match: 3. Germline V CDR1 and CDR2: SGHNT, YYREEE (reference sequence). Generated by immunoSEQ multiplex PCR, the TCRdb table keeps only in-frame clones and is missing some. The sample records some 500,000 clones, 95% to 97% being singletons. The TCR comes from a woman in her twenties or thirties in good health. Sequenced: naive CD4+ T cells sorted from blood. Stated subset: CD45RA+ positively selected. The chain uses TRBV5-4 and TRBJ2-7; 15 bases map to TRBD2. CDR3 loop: CASSQGLAGGEQYF. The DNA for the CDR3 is TGTGCCAGCAGCCAGGGACTAGCGGGAGGTGAGCAGTACTTC.